The clone carrying this T cell receptor (beta chain) was counted between two and nine times. This entry comes from a study of CD8 T cells in ankylosing spondylitis. TCRdb independently ran MiXCR on the 5' RACE reads; one entry per CDR3 protein. The sample lists about 160,000 distinct CDR3 sequences; 18% were seen once. The V segment lost 5 bases and the J segment 1 base; nucleotides outside the gene matches: 6. The CDR3 length is 15 residues. Looked up from germline, CDR1 is SEHNR and CDR2 is FQNEAQ (reference sequence). The sequence was collected from a male donor with ankylosing spondylitis or in good health (not recorded which). The sequencing input was blood, either unsorted or a sorted T cell fraction (not recorded which). The rearrangement uses TRBV7-9 and TRBJ2-5, with 8 nucleotides matching TRBD2. The CDR3 sequence is CASSTTGGPQETQYF. The CDR3 nucleotides read TGTGCCAGCAGCACGACGGGAGGGCCCCAAGAGACCCAGTACTTC.